A single count supports the clone carrying this T cell receptor (beta chain). What it binds is not known. The repertoire was sequenced with immunoSEQ multiplex PCR; TCRdb's copy has only in-frame clones and lacks some. The table includes about 79,000 clones, 80% detected once. This specimen comes from a study of T cell responses to AZD1222 COVID-19 vaccine. Study conclusions and caveats: Repertoires in all cases were sampled only once the peak T cell response had passed. Targets within unmutated variant regions were reportedly found for nearly half of spike-specific TCRs. There were vaccine-associated CD4 TCRs across spike, dominant at 160-218 and 743-854. Most donors were white British and more were female, and clonal diversity was possibly underestimated.

V was shortened by 2 bases and J by 1 base, with 1 base between the two germline ends. The CDR3 is 12 residues long. Per the germline V gene, CDR1 is KGHSH and CDR2 is LQKENI. This clonotype originated in an adult in good health. The rearrangement joins TRBV18 to TRBJ2-3; D is ambiguous. Here the sequenced sample was peripheral blood, taken on day 0 of AZD1222 vaccination. The CDR3 sequence is CASSPGTDTQYF. The CDR3 DNA reads as TGTGCCAGCTCACCAGGCACAGATACGCAGTATTTT.